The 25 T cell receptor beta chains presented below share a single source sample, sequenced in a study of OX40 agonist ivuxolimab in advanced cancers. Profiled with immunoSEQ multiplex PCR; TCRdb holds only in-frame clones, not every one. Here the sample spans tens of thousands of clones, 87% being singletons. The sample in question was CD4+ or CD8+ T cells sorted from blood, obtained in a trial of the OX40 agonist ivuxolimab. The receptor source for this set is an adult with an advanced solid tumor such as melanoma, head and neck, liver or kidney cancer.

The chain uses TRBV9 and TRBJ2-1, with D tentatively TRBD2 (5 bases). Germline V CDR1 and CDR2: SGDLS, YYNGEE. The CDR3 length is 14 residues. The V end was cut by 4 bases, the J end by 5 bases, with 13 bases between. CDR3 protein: CASSPRTYDNEQFF. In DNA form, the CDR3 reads TGTGCCAGCAGCCCCAGGACTTACGACAATGAGCAGTTCTTC.

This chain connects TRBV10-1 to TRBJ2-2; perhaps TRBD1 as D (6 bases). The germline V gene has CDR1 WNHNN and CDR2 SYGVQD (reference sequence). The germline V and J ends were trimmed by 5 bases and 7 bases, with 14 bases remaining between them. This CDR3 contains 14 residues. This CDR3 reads CASSYYREGGELFF. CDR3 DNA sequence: TGCGCCAGCAGTTATTACAGGGAAGGCGGGGAGCTGTTTTTT.

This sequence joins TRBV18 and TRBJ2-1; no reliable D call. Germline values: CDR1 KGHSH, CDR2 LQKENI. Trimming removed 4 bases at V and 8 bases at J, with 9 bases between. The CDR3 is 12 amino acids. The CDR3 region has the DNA TGTGCCAGCTCACGGGGTTCGGATGAGCAGTTCTTC. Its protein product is CASSRGSDEQFF.

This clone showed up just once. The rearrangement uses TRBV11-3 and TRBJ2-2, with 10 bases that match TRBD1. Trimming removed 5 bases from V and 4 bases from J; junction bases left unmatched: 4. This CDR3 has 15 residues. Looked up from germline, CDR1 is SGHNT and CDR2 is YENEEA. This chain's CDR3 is CASSPRTGGTGELFF. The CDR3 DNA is TGTGCCAGCAGCCCGCGGACAGGGGGCACCGGGGAGCTGTTTTTT.

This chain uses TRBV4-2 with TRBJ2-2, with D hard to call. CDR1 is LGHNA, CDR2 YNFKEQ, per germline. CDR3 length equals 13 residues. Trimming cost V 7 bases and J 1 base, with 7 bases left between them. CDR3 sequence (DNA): TGTGCCAGCAACAGCATGAACACCGGGGAGCTGTTTTTT. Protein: CASNSMNTGELFF.

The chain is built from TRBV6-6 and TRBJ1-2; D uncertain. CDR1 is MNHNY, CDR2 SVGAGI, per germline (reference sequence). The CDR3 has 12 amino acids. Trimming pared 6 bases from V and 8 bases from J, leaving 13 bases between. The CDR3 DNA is TGTGCCAGCAGAAGGACGGATCGGGGCTACACCTTC. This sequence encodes CASRRTDRGYTF.

The CDR3 DNA follows: TGTGCCAGCAAACGGACGAATGAAAAACTGTTTTTT. This encodes CASKRTNEKLFF. The chain recombines TRBV6-5 with TRBJ1-4, with D unresolved. V lost 7 bases to trimming and J lost 5 bases, with 8 bases between them. This CDR3 region has 12 residues. Germline loops: CDR1 MNHEY, CDR2 SVGAGI.

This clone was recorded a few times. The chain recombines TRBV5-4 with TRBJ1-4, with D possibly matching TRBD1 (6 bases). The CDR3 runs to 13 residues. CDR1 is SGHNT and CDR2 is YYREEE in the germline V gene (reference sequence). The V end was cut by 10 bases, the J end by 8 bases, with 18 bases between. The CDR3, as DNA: TGTGCCTCCAAGGGGGAGGTGGGAGAAAAACTGTTTTTT. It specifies CASKGEVGEKLFF.

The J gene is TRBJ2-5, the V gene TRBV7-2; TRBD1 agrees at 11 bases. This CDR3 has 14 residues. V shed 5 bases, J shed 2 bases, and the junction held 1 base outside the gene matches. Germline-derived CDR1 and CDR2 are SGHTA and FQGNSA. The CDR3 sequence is CASSRDRGQETQYF. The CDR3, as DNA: TGTGCCAGCAGCCGGGACAGGGGGCAAGAGACCCAGTACTTC.

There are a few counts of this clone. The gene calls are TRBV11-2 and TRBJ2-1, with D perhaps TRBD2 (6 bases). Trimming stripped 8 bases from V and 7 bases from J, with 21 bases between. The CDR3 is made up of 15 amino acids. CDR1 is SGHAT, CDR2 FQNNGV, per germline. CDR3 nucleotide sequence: TGTGCCAGCTCCATAGCGGCCTCGATAGGGAATGAGCAGTTCTTC. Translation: CASSIAASIGNEQFF.

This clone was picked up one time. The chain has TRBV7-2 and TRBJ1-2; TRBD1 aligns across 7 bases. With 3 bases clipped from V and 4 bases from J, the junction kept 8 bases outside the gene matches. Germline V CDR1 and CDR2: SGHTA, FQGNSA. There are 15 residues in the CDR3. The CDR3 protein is CASSFAGGQLYGYTF. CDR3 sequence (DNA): TGTGCCAGCAGCTTTGCCGGGGGACAGCTCTATGGCTACACCTTC.

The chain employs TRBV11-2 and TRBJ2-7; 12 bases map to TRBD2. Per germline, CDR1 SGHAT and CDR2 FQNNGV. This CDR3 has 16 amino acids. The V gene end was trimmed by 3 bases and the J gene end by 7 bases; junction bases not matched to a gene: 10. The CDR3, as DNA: TGTGCCAGCAGCTTCACCCCACTAGCGGGAGGTGGTGAGCAGTACTTC. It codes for CASSFTPLAGGGEQYF. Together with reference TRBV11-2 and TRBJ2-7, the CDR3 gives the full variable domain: EAGVAQSPRYKIIEKRQSVAFWCNPISGHATLYWYQQILGQGPKLLIQFQNNGVVDDSQLPKDRFSAERLKGVDSTLKIQPAKLEDSAVYLCASSFTPLAGGGEQYFGPGTRLTVT.

In DNA, the CDR3 is TGTGCCAGCAGCCCTGCAAGCGGACTAGCGGAGACCCAGTACTTC. Translating gives CASSPASGLAETQYF. The chain combines TRBV5-4 with TRBJ2-5; 9 bases are shared with TRBD2. The CDR3 totals 15 residues. V lost 4 bases and J lost 5; bases outside the gene matches: 9. From germline, CDR1 is SGHNT and CDR2 YYREEE (reference sequence).

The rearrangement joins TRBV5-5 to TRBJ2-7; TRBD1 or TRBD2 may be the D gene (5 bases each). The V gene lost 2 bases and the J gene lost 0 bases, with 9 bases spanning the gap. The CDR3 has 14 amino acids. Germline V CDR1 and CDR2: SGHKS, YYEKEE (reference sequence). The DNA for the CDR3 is TGTGCCAGCAGCTTTTCGGGACCCTCCTACGAGCAGTACTTC. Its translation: CASSFSGPSYEQYF.

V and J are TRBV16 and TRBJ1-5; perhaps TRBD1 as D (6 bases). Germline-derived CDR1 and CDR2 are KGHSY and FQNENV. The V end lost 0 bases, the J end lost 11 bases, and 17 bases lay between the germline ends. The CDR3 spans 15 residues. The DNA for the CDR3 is TGTGCCAGCAGCCAATCAGGAACAGGGAAACTGACCCAGCATTTT. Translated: CASSQSGTGKLTQHF.

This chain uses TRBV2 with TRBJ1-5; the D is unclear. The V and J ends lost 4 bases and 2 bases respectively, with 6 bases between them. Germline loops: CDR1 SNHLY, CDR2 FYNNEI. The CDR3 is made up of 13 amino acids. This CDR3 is CASSVQGNQPQHF. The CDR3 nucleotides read TGTGCCAGCAGTGTCCAGGGCAATCAGCCCCAGCATTTT.

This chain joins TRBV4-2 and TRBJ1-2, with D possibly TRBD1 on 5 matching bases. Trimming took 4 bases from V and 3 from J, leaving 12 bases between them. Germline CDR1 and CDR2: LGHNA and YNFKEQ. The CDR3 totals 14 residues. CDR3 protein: CASSPLRGDYGYTF. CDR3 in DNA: TGTGCCAGCAGCCCGCTGAGGGGAGACTATGGCTACACCTTC.

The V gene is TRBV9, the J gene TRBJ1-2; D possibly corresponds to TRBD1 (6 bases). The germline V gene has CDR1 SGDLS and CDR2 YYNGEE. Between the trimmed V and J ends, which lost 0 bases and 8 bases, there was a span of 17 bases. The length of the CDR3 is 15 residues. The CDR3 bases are TGTGCCAGCAGCGTAGCTAGGGGCAGGGGAGAAGGCTACACCTTC. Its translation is CASSVARGRGEGYTF.

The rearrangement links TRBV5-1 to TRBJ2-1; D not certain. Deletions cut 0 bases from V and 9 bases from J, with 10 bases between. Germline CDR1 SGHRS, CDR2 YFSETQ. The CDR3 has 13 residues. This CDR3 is CASSLDGKFEQFF. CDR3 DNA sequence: TGCGCCAGCAGCTTGGACGGAAAATTTGAGCAGTTCTTC.

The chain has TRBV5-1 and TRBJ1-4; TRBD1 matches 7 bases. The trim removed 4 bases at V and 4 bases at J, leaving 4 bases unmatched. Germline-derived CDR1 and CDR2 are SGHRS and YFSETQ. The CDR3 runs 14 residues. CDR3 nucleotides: TGCGCCAGCAGCCCGACAGGGTTTAATGAAAAACTGTTTTTT. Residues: CASSPTGFNEKLFF. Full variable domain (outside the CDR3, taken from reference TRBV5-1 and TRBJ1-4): KAGVTQTPRYLIKTRGQQVTLSCSPISGHRSVSWYQQTPGQGLQFLFEYFSETQRNKGNFPGRFSGRQFSNSRSEMNVSTLELGDSALYLCASSPTGFNEKLFFGSGTQLSVL.

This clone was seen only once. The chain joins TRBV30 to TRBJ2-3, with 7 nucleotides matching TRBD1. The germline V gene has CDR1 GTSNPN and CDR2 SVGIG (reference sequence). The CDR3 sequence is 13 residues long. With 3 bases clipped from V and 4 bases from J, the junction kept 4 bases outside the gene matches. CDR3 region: CAWRLTGADTQYF. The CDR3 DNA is TGTGCCTGGAGGCTTACAGGGGCAGATACGCAGTATTTT.

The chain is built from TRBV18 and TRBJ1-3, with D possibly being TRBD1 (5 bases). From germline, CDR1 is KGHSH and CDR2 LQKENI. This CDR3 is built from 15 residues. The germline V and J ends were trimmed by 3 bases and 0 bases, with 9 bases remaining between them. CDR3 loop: CASSPQGYSGNTIYF. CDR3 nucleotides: TGTGCCAGCTCACCGCAGGGCTACTCTGGAAACACCATATATTTT.

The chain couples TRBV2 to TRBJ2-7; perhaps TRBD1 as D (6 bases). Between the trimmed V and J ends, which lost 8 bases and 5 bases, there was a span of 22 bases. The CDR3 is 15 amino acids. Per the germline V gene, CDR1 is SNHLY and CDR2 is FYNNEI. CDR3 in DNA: TGTGCCAGCCGGGACACGATTAGGCGGGTCGACGAGCAGTACTTC. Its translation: CASRDTIRRVDEQYF.

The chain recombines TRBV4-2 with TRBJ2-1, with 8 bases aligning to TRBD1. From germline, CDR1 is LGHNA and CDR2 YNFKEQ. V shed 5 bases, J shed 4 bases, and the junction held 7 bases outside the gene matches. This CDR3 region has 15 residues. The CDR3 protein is CASSTGTGQYNEQFF. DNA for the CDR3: TGTGCCAGCAGCACCGGGACAGGCCAATACAATGAGCAGTTCTTC.

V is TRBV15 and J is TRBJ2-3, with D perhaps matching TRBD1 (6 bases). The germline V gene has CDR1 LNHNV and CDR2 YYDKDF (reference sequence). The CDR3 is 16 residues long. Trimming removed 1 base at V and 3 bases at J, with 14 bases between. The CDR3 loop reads CATSRVYGRGTDTQYF. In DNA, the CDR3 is TGTGCCACCAGCAGAGTGTACGGCAGGGGAACAGATACGCAGTATTTT.